Listed below are T cell receptor beta chains from one sample, sequenced in a study of identical twins. One entry per CDR3 protein results from TCRdb running MiXCR on the 5' RACE reads. The data contain approximately 230,000 distinct CDR3 sequences, about an eighth of them singletons. Sequencing was carried out using memory (CD45RO+) T cells sorted from blood. The origin of the receptors is a woman aged 18-30 years in good health. Each CDR3 is given with its conserved first and last residue. The order of the fields is V gene, clone size, J gene, D gene, CDR3 length, CDR3 DNA, CDR3 protein. The D gene is left open where the match is weak. Only part of the rows carry a size: once, few, many, or a class if the clone is expanded.

V gene: TRBV2; clone size: -; J gene: TRBJ2-1; D gene: TRBD2; CDR3 length: 15; CDR3 DNA: TGTGCCAGCACCGAGAGCGGGAGGAGATACAATGAGCAGTTCTTC; CDR3 protein: CASTESGRRYNEQFF
V gene: TRBV2; clone size: -; J gene: TRBJ2-7; D gene: TRBD2; CDR3 length: 16; CDR3 DNA: TGTGCCAGCATCCGGGGGGTTGACCGCGGCTCCTACGAGCAGTACTTC; CDR3 protein: CASIRGVDRGSYEQYF
V gene: TRBV5-1; clone size: few; J gene: TRBJ1-1; D gene: -; CDR3 length: 14; CDR3 DNA: TGCGCCAGCAGCGCGGGACACCAAGACACTGAAGCTTTCTTT; CDR3 protein: CASSAGHQDTEAFF
V gene: TRBV20-1; clone size: -; J gene: TRBJ2-1; D gene: -; CDR3 length: 14; CDR3 DNA: TGCAGTGCCGCTGCCCCGGTGAGCTACAATGAGCAGTTCTTC; CDR3 protein: CSAAAPVSYNEQFF
V gene: TRBV20-1; clone size: -; J gene: TRBJ2-5; D gene: TRBD1; CDR3 length: 15; CDR3 DNA: TGCAGTGCTAGTCGGTTTGGCAGGGGGCAAGAGACCCAGTACTTC; CDR3 protein: CSASRFGRGQETQYF
V gene: TRBV5-1; clone size: -; J gene: TRBJ2-1; D gene: -; CDR3 length: 14; CDR3 DNA: TGCGCCAGCAGCTTGAGTCCTGGGGGAGATGAGCAGTTCTTC; CDR3 protein: CASSLSPGGDEQFF
V gene: TRBV12-3/TRBV12-4; clone size: -; J gene: TRBJ1-2; D gene: TRBD1; CDR3 length: 14; CDR3 DNA: TGTGCCAGCAGTCCCACCGGGACAGAAGTCTGGCACACCTTC; CDR3 protein: CASSPTGTEVWHTF
V gene: TRBV7-2; clone size: -; J gene: TRBJ2-5; D gene: -; CDR3 length: 14; CDR3 DNA: TGTGCCAGCAGCTTGTCTATGATAAGCGAGACCCAGTACTTC; CDR3 protein: CASSLSMISETQYF
V gene: TRBV5-1; clone size: many; J gene: TRBJ1-4; D gene: -; CDR3 length: 13; CDR3 DNA: TGCGCCAGCAGCTTTGACAGACTTGAAAAACTGTTTTTT; CDR3 protein: CASSFDRLEKLFF
V gene: TRBV7-8; clone size: -; J gene: TRBJ2-1; D gene: -; CDR3 length: 14; CDR3 DNA: TGTGCCAGCAGCTTAGCGACCACGTGGAATGAGCAGTTCTTC; CDR3 protein: CASSLATTWNEQFF
V gene: TRBV27; clone size: -; J gene: TRBJ2-5; D gene: TRBD2; CDR3 length: 14; CDR3 DNA: TGTGCCAGCAGTCTAGCGGGAGTCAGAGAGACCCAGTACTTC; CDR3 protein: CASSLAGVRETQYF
V gene: TRBV19; clone size: few; J gene: TRBJ2-1; D gene: -; CDR3 length: 15; CDR3 DNA: TGTGCCAGTAGTAGGCAAGTGGGGTCCTACAATGAGCAGTTCTTC; CDR3 protein: CASSRQVGSYNEQFF
V gene: TRBV29-1; clone size: many; J gene: TRBJ2-4; D gene: TRBD2; CDR3 length: 12; CDR3 DNA: TGCAGCGTCAAGGGAGGGTTTGCTATTCAGTACTTC; CDR3 protein: CSVKGGFAIQYF
V gene: TRBV12-3/TRBV12-4; clone size: many; J gene: TRBJ2-1; D gene: TRBD2; CDR3 length: 16; CDR3 DNA: TGTGCCAGCAGTCGAAGGGGGACTAGCGGGGGCGATGAGCAGTTCTTC; CDR3 protein: CASSRRGTSGGDEQFF
V gene: TRBV5-1; clone size: -; J gene: TRBJ1-2; D gene: -; CDR3 length: 14; CDR3 DNA: TGCGCCAGCAGCTTCCCATACCCTAACTATGGCTACACCTTC; CDR3 protein: CASSFPYPNYGYTF